Included here is one TCR beta chain sequence, with context. The data were obtained in a study of blood T cell repertoires in COVID-19. Germline V CDR1 and CDR2: MDHEN, SYDVKM. The CDR3 contains 15 residues. Trimming removed 5 bases from V and 4 bases from J; junction bases left unmatched: 10. Profiling relied on immunoSEQ multiplex PCR, and the TCRdb table lists in-frame clones only, not all of them. The data show roughly 80,000 clones, around 78% seen once. Sequences were obtained from peripheral blood. V is TRBV28 and J is TRBJ2-5, with 7 bases that match TRBD1. The receptor was isolated from a human donor in a cohort sampled during active COVID-19. CDR3 protein: CASSPGGGGGETQYF. CDR3 nucleotide sequence: TGTGCCAGCAGTCCAGGGGGTGGGGGCGGAGAGACCCAGTACTTC.